The 8 T cell receptor beta chains listed next were all sequenced from one sample in a study of cytomegalovirus exposure and HLA in healthy donors. Clones were read by immunoSEQ multiplex PCR, and TCRdb kept only the in-frame ones, dropping some. The sample includes 120,000 to 150,000 clones, around 87% of them seen just once. Sequencing was performed on PBMCs. Receptor source: a man younger than 30 in good health and CMV-seropositive.

The chain carries TRBV19 and TRBJ2-7; D not certain. The length of the CDR3 is 14 residues. V was clipped by 3 bases and J by 4 bases, with 13 bases between them. Germline V gene data show CDR1 as LNHDA and CDR2 as SQIVND (reference sequence). As DNA, the CDR3 is TGTGCCAGTAGTATTTTCCTGGCTTCATACGAGCAGTACTTC. As protein: CASSIFLASYEQYF.

V and J are TRBV10-1 and TRBJ2-3, with D possibly being TRBD2 (6 bases). V lost 2 bases and J 2 bases, leaving 8 bases between the germline ends. Per the germline V gene, CDR1 is WNHNN and CDR2 is SYGVQD (reference sequence). This CDR3 has 14 residues. The CDR3 sequence: CASSEGGTTDTQYF. CDR3 in DNA: TGCGCCAGCAGTGAGGGAGGGACCACAGATACGCAGTATTTT.

The V call is TRBV19, the J call TRBJ2-1, with 9 bases fitting TRBD2. Germline values: CDR1 LNHDA, CDR2 SQIVND (reference sequence). This CDR3 region has 15 residues. V gave up 4 bases and J gave up 6 bases; unmatched junction bases: 7. For the CDR3, the DNA is TGTGCCAGTAGTAGCGGGGGGGCCTCGTTCAATGAGCAGTTCTTC. Residues: CASSSGGASFNEQFF.

The chain recombines TRBV5-6 with TRBJ2-1, with TRBD2 identical over 10 bases. The CDR3 extends over 17 amino acids. With 5 bases clipped from V and 2 bases from J, the junction kept 10 bases outside the gene matches. Germline V lookup: CDR1 SGHDT, CDR2 YYEEEE. DNA for the CDR3: TGTGCCAGCAGTCGACTAGCGGGCAGTGGGACCTACAATGAGCAGTTCTTC. It is translated as CASSRLAGSGTYNEQFF.

The V and J genes are TRBV15 and TRBJ1-2; D perhaps matches TRBD1 (5 bases). The CDR3 is made up of 18 amino acids. Germline CDR1 is LNHNV and CDR2 is YYDKDF (reference sequence). V was cut by 1 base and J by 3 bases, with 21 bases left in between. CDR3 sequence reads: CATSRGRQPQYPDYGYTF. The CDR3 nucleotides read TGTGCCACCAGCAGAGGTCGACAGCCCCAATATCCCGACTATGGCTACACCTTC.

The chain uses TRBV5-1 and TRBJ2-1, with D perhaps matching TRBD2 (6 bases). Looked up from germline, CDR1 is SGHRS and CDR2 is YFSETQ. This CDR3 is built from 15 residues. V lost 3 bases and J 8 bases, leaving 18 bases between the germline ends. In DNA, the CDR3 is TGCGCCAGCAGCTGGGGTGATAGCGGTTCTCATGAGCAGTTCTTC. This codes for CASSWGDSGSHEQFF.

The gene calls are TRBV27 and TRBJ2-2; 9 nucleotides match TRBD1. Germline V gives CDR1 MNHEY, CDR2 SMNVEV (reference sequence). The CDR3 covers 14 residues. V lost 6 bases, J lost 5 bases, and 4 bases stayed unmatched. CDR3 in DNA: TGTGCCAGCAGGCACAGGGGGCATACCGGGGAGCTGTTTTTT. Translating it yields CASRHRGHTGELFF.

The gene calls are TRBV19 and TRBJ1-3, with D uncertain. V was shortened by 4 bases and J by 5 bases, with 6 bases between the two germline ends. Looked up from germline, CDR1 is LNHDA and CDR2 is SQIVND (reference sequence). The CDR3 is 12 amino acids. CDR3 nucleotide sequence: TGTGCCAGTAGTACTACGAGAAACACCATATATTTT. Its translation: CASSTTRNTIYF.